These 24 T cell receptor beta chains were all obtained from the same sample, sequenced in a study of T cell responses to AZD1222 COVID-19 vaccine. Produced via immunoSEQ multiplex PCR; TCRdb's table is partial and in-frame only. The sample contains about 110,000 clones, more than 70% of which appear only once. The sample consisted of peripheral blood, taken on day 0 of AZD1222 vaccination. These TCRs come from an adult in good health.

In regard to this clone: Other DNA sequences in the same sample also yield this CDR3. The gene calls are TRBV6-5 and TRBJ1-1; D remains unclear. This CDR3 contains 14 residues. V was clipped by 2 bases and J by 0 bases, with 7 bases between them. Germline CDR1 is MNHEY and CDR2 is SVGAGI. CDR3 DNA: TGTGCCAGCAGTTACAAAGGGCTGAACACTGAAGCTTTCTTT. Protein product: CASSYKGLNTEAFF.

The chain has TRBV2 and TRBJ1-6; D is unclear. V was trimmed by 1 base and J by 1 base, leaving 5 bases between them. The CDR3 loop spans 15 amino acids. Germline values: CDR1 SNHLY, CDR2 FYNNEI. CDR3: CASSEEGSYNSPLHF. The CDR3 nucleotides read TGTGCCAGCAGTGAAGAAGGGTCCTATAATTCACCCCTCCACTTT.

V usage is TRBV5-1 and J usage is TRBJ2-2; D is tentatively TRBD1 or TRBD2 (5 bases each). Germline V lookup: CDR1 SGHRS, CDR2 YFSETQ. Trimming stripped 4 bases from V and 7 bases from J, with 14 bases between. This CDR3 is 14 amino acids long. Here the CDR3 reads CASSVGVSGGELFF. CDR3 DNA sequence: TGCGCCAGCAGCGTGGGGGTTAGTGGCGGGGAGCTGTTTTTT.

This chain links TRBV28 with TRBJ2-1; D remains ambiguous. V dropped 3 bases and J dropped 0 bases, with 6 bases sitting between them. Germline CDR1 and CDR2: MDHEN and SYDVKM. The CDR3 loop spans 14 amino acids. CDR3 nucleotides: TGTGCCAGCAGTTTTCCGAACTCCTACAATGAGCAGTTCTTC. This gives the protein CASSFPNSYNEQFF.

V gene TRBV7-9 combines with J gene TRBJ2-3; no clear D gene. CDR1 and CDR2 from the germline V gene are SEHNR and FQNEAQ (reference sequence). V was trimmed by 2 bases and J by 2 bases, leaving 14 bases between them. The CDR3 has 16 residues. CDR3 DNA: TGTGCCAGCAGCTTAAGGTCGGGCACCAACACAGATACGCAGTATTTT. It encodes CASSLRSGTNTDTQYF.

The rearrangement uses TRBV5-4 and TRBJ1-4; D uncertain. This CDR3 has 16 residues. V lost 2 bases and J 0 bases, leaving 11 bases between the germline ends. Germline V CDR1 and CDR2: SGHNT, YYREEE (reference sequence). CDR3 in amino acids: CASSFGIGATNEKLFF. Written as DNA, the CDR3 is TGTGCCAGCAGCTTTGGAATTGGCGCAACTAATGAAAAACTGTTTTTT.

V usage is TRBV10-3 and J usage is TRBJ2-7; perhaps TRBD2 as D (6 bases). The CDR3 has 15 amino acids. Per germline, CDR1 ENHRY and CDR2 SYGVKD. V dropped 5 bases and J dropped 3 bases, with 17 bases sitting between them. CDR3 amino acids: CAISPGLGSGYEQYF. CDR3 DNA sequence: TGTGCCATCAGTCCCGGACTCGGGAGTGGCTACGAGCAGTACTTC.

This clone showed up just a few times. The J gene is TRBJ2-3, the V gene TRBV6-5; 8 bases map to TRBD2. The ends lost 2 bases at V and 4 bases at J; junction bases unmatched: 5. The length of the CDR3 is 15 residues. The germline CDR1 and CDR2 sequences are MNHEY and SVGAGI. DNA of the CDR3: TGTGCCAGCAGTTACCGGGAGGGCCTCGCAGATACGCAGTATTTT. Residues: CASSYREGLADTQYF.

The genes are TRBV7-9 and TRBJ2-7; D may be TRBD1 (7 bases). Germline V lookup: CDR1 SEHNR, CDR2 FQNEAQ (reference sequence). The CDR3 loop spans 14 amino acids. V shed 5 bases and J shed 5 bases, with 16 bases lying between them. The CDR3 nucleotides read TGTGCCAGCAGCAACGGAGGGACAGTTAACGAGCAGTACTTC. This translates into CASSNGGTVNEQYF.

This chain uses TRBV5-4 with TRBJ1-1; 7 positions match TRBD1. Germline V gene lookup returns CDR1 SGHNT and CDR2 YYREEE (reference sequence). The CDR3 is 13 residues long. V gave up 5 bases and J gave up 4 bases; unmatched junction bases: 5. This CDR3 is CASSQTGLTEAFF. In nucleotides, the CDR3 is TGTGCCAGCAGTCAGACAGGGCTCACTGAAGCTTTCTTT.

J is TRBJ2-5 and V is TRBV7-9; D not certain. Trimming left V 3 bases short and J 4 bases short, with 6 bases between. The germline CDR1 and CDR2 sequences are SEHNR and FQNEAQ (reference sequence). This CDR3 has 12 amino acids. The CDR3 nucleotides are TGTGCCAGCAGCTTTGCAGGAGAGACCCAGTACTTC. Its protein is CASSFAGETQYF.

The V gene is TRBV4-1, the J gene TRBJ2-3; 9 bases match TRBD1. Germline CDR1 and CDR2: MGHRA and YSYEKL. This CDR3 comprises 16 residues. Trimming took 4 bases from V and 6 from J; bases not matched to a gene: 11. The CDR3 region has the DNA TGCGCCAGCAGCCCCTCCGGGACAGGGCGTTTGGATACGCAGTATTTT. Protein product: CASSPSGTGRLDTQYF.

This chain connects TRBV3-1 (or the pseudogene TRBV3-2) to TRBJ2-7; weak D call: TRBD1 (6 bases). The germline CDR1 and CDR2 sequences are LGHDT and YNNKEL (reference sequence). The CDR3 extends over 14 amino acids. V lost 1 base to trimming and J lost 5 bases, with 12 bases between them. CDR3 amino acids: CASSQGARGNEQYF. The CDR3 bases are TGTGCCAGCAGCCAAGGGGCCAGGGGTAACGAGCAGTACTTC.

A single count supports this clone. The chain uses TRBV7-9 and TRBJ2-1; 9 bases match TRBD1. Germline V lookup: CDR1 SEHNR, CDR2 FQNEAQ (reference sequence). The J segment lost 6 bases and the V segment lost 2 bases, leaving 5 bases of the junction unmatched. This CDR3 contains 15 residues. The CDR3 DNA is TGTGCCAGCAGCTTAAGGGGGACAGGGCTCAATGAGCAGTTCTTC. Protein product: CASSLRGTGLNEQFF.

This CDR3 reads CASSAGQGIMTGELFF. The CDR3 region has the DNA TGTGCCAGCAGCGCCGGACAGGGAATAATGACCGGGGAGCTGTTTTTT. The chain recombines TRBV9 with TRBJ2-2; 8 positions match TRBD1. This CDR3 comprises 16 residues. V was pared by 3 bases and J by 5 bases, with 9 bases of the junction left unmatched. Germline V CDR1 and CDR2: SGDLS, YYNGEE.

The chain has TRBV18 and TRBJ2-3, with D tentatively TRBD2 (5 bases). V lost 6 bases and J lost 1, with 23 bases in between. The CDR3 runs to 18 residues. Looked up from germline, CDR1 is KGHSH and CDR2 is LQKENI. Here the CDR3 reads CASSPPAGRSSGTDTQYF. Here the CDR3 DNA reads TGTGCCAGCTCCCCTCCGGCGGGCCGCTCTTCGGGCACAGATACGCAGTATTTT.

The chain recombines TRBV28 with TRBJ1-2, with D possibly TRBD1 on 5 matching bases. The CDR3 contains 14 residues. The V and J ends lost 10 bases and 8 bases respectively, with 23 bases between them. Germline CDR1 and CDR2: MDHEN and SYDVKM. CDR3 bases: TGTGCCACCCACCCGGGGGGTGCTGAGGGAGGCTACACCTTC. Encoded protein: CATHPGGAEGGYTF.

The chain combines TRBV7-6 with TRBJ2-1; 9 bases map to TRBD2. Per the germline V gene, CDR1 is SGHVS and CDR2 is FNYEAQ. This CDR3 contains 19 residues. V lost 3 bases, J lost 0 bases, and 12 bases stayed unmatched. The CDR3: CASSFGGSGRPSSYNEQFF. As DNA, the CDR3 is TGTGCCAGCAGCTTCGGCGGAAGCGGGAGGCCTAGCTCCTACAATGAGCAGTTCTTC. Based on the CDR3 plus reference TRBV7-6 and TRBJ2-1, the full variable domain is GAGVSQSPRYKVTKRGQDVALRCDPISGHVSLYWYRQALGQGPEFLTYFNYEAQQDKSGLPNDRFSAERPEGSISTLTIQRTEQRDSAMYRCASSFGGSGRPSSYNEQFFGPGTRLTVL.

V is TRBV6-5 and J is TRBJ2-3; tentatively, D is TRBD2 (6 bases). V was cut by 4 bases and J by 1 base, with 12 bases left in between. Germline V CDR1 and CDR2: MNHEY, SVGAGI. The CDR3 has 15 residues. The CDR3 region is CASSLGGSGTDTQYF. The DNA of the CDR3 is TGTGCCAGCAGTTTAGGAGGGAGCGGCACAGATACGCAGTATTTT.

V gene TRBV5-5 combines with J gene TRBJ1-5; possible D gene TRBD1, 5 bases. The germline V and J ends were trimmed by 4 bases and 6 bases, with 11 bases remaining between them. Germline V CDR1 and CDR2: SGHKS, YYEKEE (reference sequence). CDR3 size: 13 residues. The CDR3 DNA follows: TGTGCCAGCAGCGCCCGGGACCTTCAGCCCCAGCATTTT. Its translation: CASSARDLQPQHF.

This chain links TRBV5-1 with TRBJ1-1, with a weak D call TRBD1 (6 bases). CDR1 and CDR2 from the germline V gene are SGHRS and YFSETQ. V was shortened by 0 bases and J by 3 bases, with 15 bases between the two germline ends. The CDR3 is made up of 16 amino acids. Here the CDR3 DNA reads TGCGCCAGCAGCTTGGGGACCGGAGCAGGGGACACTGAAGCTTTCTTT. The encoded protein is CASSLGTGAGDTEAFF.

The genes are TRBV2 and TRBJ2-2, with a possible D match to TRBD2 (6 bases). The V gene lost 7 bases and the J gene lost 0 bases, with 12 bases spanning the gap. Per the germline V gene, CDR1 is SNHLY and CDR2 is FYNNEI. This CDR3 region has 15 residues. In DNA, the CDR3 is TGTGCCAGCATGGAGGGGAGTTCGAACACCGGGGAGCTGTTTTTT. It codes for CASMEGSSNTGELFF.

V gene TRBV15 combines with J gene TRBJ1-6, with 7 bases fitting TRBD1. This CDR3 comprises 15 residues. V lost 9 bases to trimming and J lost 6 bases; unmatched junction nucleotides: 11. Germline CDR1 LNHNV, CDR2 YYDKDF (reference sequence). The CDR3 nucleotides read TGTGCCACTACAAGGGGGCGAATCTCTAATTCACCCCTCCACTTT. It encodes CATTRGRISNSPLHF.

CDR3 in amino acids: CASSRGLLYEQYF. CDR3 nucleotide sequence: TGCGCCAGCAGCCGGGGCCTCCTCTACGAGCAGTACTTC. The gene calls are TRBV4-3 and TRBJ2-7; TRBD1 is a possible D gene (5 bases). The CDR3 consists of 13 residues. Per the germline V gene, CDR1 is LGHNA and CDR2 is YSLEER. Trimming shortened V by 4 bases and J by 3 bases, and 10 bases separated the two germline ends.